Shown below are 20 T cell receptor beta chains from a single sample sequenced in a study of T cell repertoires in cytomegalovirus infection. TCRdb re-called the reads with MiXCR, one entry per CDR3 protein. The sample lists approximately 250,000 distinct CDR3 sequences; roughly 22% were seen once. Sequencing input: CD8+ T cells from PBMCs. Source of these receptors: a human donor in good health (CMV status not recorded). Some clones in this sample may be carry-over from other donors' samples.

This rearrangement joins TRBV7-9 to TRBJ1-1, with D maybe TRBD1 (6 bases). This CDR3 has 13 amino acids. Trimming stripped 11 bases from V and 2 bases from J, with 15 bases between. Germline V gene sequence: CDR1 SEHNR, CDR2 FQNEAQ (reference sequence). CDR3 sequence reads: CAVEGGANTEAFF. CDR3 DNA: TGTGCCGTTGAAGGGGGGGCCAACACTGAAGCTTTCTTT. The full variable domain, with the rest looked up from reference TRBV7-9 and TRBJ1-1, is DTGVSQNPRHKITKRGQNVTFRCDPISEHNRLYWYRQTLGQGPEFLTYFQNEAQLEKSRLLSDRFSAERPKGSFSTLEIQRTEQGDSAMYLCAVEGGANTEAFFGQGTRLTVV.

This chain uses TRBV4-1 with TRBJ2-7; TRBD1 is a possible D gene (5 bases). The ends were cut back, 6 bases at V and 3 bases at J, with 18 bases in the middle. The CDR3 is 15 amino acids. CDR1 is MGHRA, CDR2 YSYEKL, per germline. CDR3 in amino acids: CASRDHRQPNYEQYF. In nucleotides, the CDR3 is TGCGCCAGCAGAGACCACCGACAGCCTAACTACGAGCAGTACTTC.

The chain uses TRBV7-6 and TRBJ1-2; D may be TRBD1 (5 bases). The CDR3 has 13 residues. Germline CDR1 SGHVS, CDR2 FNYEAQ. V shed 4 bases and J shed 8 bases, with 14 bases lying between them. The CDR3 region is CASSSTAGFGYTF. CDR3 DNA sequence: TGTGCCAGCAGCTCGACCGCAGGGTTCGGCTACACCTTC. Based on the CDR3 plus reference TRBV7-6 and TRBJ1-2, the full variable domain is GAGVSQSPRYKVTKRGQDVALRCDPISGHVSLYWYRQALGQGPEFLTYFNYEAQQDKSGLPNDRFSAERPEGSISTLTIQRTEQRDSAMYRCASSSTAGFGYTFGSGTRLTVV.

This clonotype was seen repeatedly, ten times or more. This rearrangement joins TRBV28 to TRBJ2-3, with a tentative D call TRBD2 (6 bases). Germline CDR1 and CDR2: MDHEN and SYDVKM. The V and J ends lost 5 bases and 5 bases respectively, with 17 bases between them. The CDR3 sequence is 15 residues long. The CDR3 reads CASSQWTTTQDTQYF. CDR3 nucleotide sequence: TGTGCCAGCAGTCAATGGACTACAACACAAGATACGCAGTATTTT.

This clonotype has just a few counts. The chain links TRBV27 to TRBJ2-2; tentatively, D is TRBD1 or TRBD2 (5 bases each). Germline lookup yields CDR1 MNHEY and CDR2 SMNVEV (reference sequence). The CDR3 totals 15 residues. V lost 4 bases to trimming and J lost 6 bases, with 15 bases between them. CDR3 sequence reads: CASSSDEGSSGELFF. CDR3 nucleotide sequence: TGTGCCAGCAGTTCCGATGAGGGGAGCTCCGGGGAGCTGTTTTTT.

The chain is built from TRBV2 and TRBJ2-7; TRBD1 aligns across 9 bases. Trimming cost V 0 bases and J 4 bases; bases outside gene matches: 1. This CDR3 has 14 amino acids. From germline, CDR1 is SNHLY and CDR2 FYNNEI. The DNA of the CDR3 is TGTGCCAGCAGTGAAGCAGGACAGGGGTACGAGCAGTACTTC. Its translation: CASSEAGQGYEQYF.

There are many counts of this clonotype. The V gene is TRBV6-6, the J gene TRBJ1-5; TRBD1 matches 7 bases. Germline CDR1 MNHNY, CDR2 SVGAGI (reference sequence). The CDR3 runs 17 residues. The junction had 18 bases not matched to a gene; V was cut back by 7 bases and J by 6 bases. The chain's CDR3 is CASNGGTQGQTVQPQHF. CDR3 coding DNA: TGTGCCAGCAACGGGGGGACACAGGGGCAGACTGTTCAGCCCCAGCATTTT.

This clonotype occurred many times. This rearrangement joins TRBV7-8 to TRBJ2-2; D might be TRBD2 (6 bases). Trimming pared 5 bases from V and 1 base from J, leaving 14 bases between. The CDR3 runs 16 residues. Germline values: CDR1 SGHVS, CDR2 FQNEAQ. This CDR3 reads CASSHPGLQNTGELFF. CDR3 in DNA: TGTGCCAGCAGCCACCCGGGACTTCAGAACACCGGGGAGCTGTTTTTT.

The chain uses TRBV2 and TRBJ2-1; no reliable D call. Germline V gives CDR1 SNHLY, CDR2 FYNNEI. The CDR3 length is 14 residues. V shed 4 bases and J shed 8 bases, with 15 bases lying between them. CDR3 region: CASSGGVRPDEQFF. The CDR3 DNA reads TGTGCCAGCAGTGGAGGAGTTCGGCCGGATGAGCAGTTCTTC.

This clonotype came up a few times. The V call is TRBV20-1, the J call TRBJ1-1; D perhaps matches TRBD1 (5 bases). CDR3 length equals 13 residues. V was shortened by 2 bases and J by 2 bases, with 9 bases between the two germline ends. Germline assignment: CDR1 DFQATT and CDR2 SNEGSKA (reference sequence). The CDR3, as DNA: TGCAGTGCTAGATCAGGGATAAACACTGAAGCTTTCTTT. The encoded protein is CSARSGINTEAFF.

The chain couples TRBV20-1 to TRBJ1-2; TRBD1 aligns across 7 bases. The CDR3 runs 14 residues. Germline V gives CDR1 DFQATT, CDR2 SNEGSKA (reference sequence). Trimming cost V 2 bases and J 4 bases; bases outside gene matches: 7. The CDR3 nucleotides read TGCAGTGCTAGACAACAACAGGGGCTCTATGGCTACACCTTC. Translated, it gives CSARQQQGLYGYTF.

The CDR3 region has the DNA TGCAGTGCTAGAGACGGGGGGACCACAGATACGCAGTATTTT. It encodes CSARDGGTTDTQYF. The chain links TRBV20-1 to TRBJ2-3, with TRBD2 matching 7 bases. This CDR3 comprises 14 residues. With 0 bases clipped from V and 2 bases from J, the junction kept 2 bases outside the gene matches. The germline CDR1 and CDR2 sequences are DFQATT and SNEGSKA (reference sequence).

The gene calls are TRBV11-2 and TRBJ1-4; unclear D gene. CDR3 length: 17 residues. V was clipped by 5 bases and J by 0 bases, with 16 bases between them. Germline assignment: CDR1 SGHAT and CDR2 FQNNGV. CDR3 nucleotides: TGTGCCAGCAGCCGATACTTTAGCGGAGCAACTAATGAAAAACTGTTTTTT. Its protein product is CASSRYFSGATNEKLFF. The whole variable domain, filled in from reference TRBV11-2 and TRBJ1-4, reads EAGVAQSPRYKIIEKRQSVAFWCNPISGHATLYWYQQILGQGPKLLIQFQNNGVVDDSQLPKDRFSAERLKGVDSTLKIQPAKLEDSAVYLCASSRYFSGATNEKLFFGSGTQLSVL.

This clonotype was seen ten or more times. The rearrangement joins TRBV28 to TRBJ1-1; no firm D call. Germline V lookup: CDR1 MDHEN, CDR2 SYDVKM. The CDR3 length is 13 residues. Trimming took off 2 bases at V and 1 base at J, with 5 bases between the two ends. The CDR3 nucleotides are TGTGCCAGCAGTTTAGTGAGGAACACTGAAGCTTTCTTT. Protein sequence: CASSLVRNTEAFF.

The genes are TRBV12-3 or TRBV12-4 and TRBJ2-3; D is possibly TRBD2 (6 bases). With 1 base removed from V and 4 bases from J, the gap between germline ends came to 12 bases. The length of the CDR3 is 15 residues. The CDR3 spells CASSLGASVPDTQYF. In nucleotides, the CDR3 is TGTGCCAGCAGTTTAGGGGCTAGCGTCCCAGATACGCAGTATTTT.

This clonotype was recorded many times. This chain links TRBV27 with TRBJ1-2; TRBD1 matches 9 bases. The CDR3 runs 15 residues. Germline trimming cut 5 bases from V and 4 bases from J; bases unmatched to any gene: 8. The germline V gene has CDR1 MNHEY and CDR2 SMNVEV (reference sequence). CDR3 nucleotides: TGTGCCAGCAGTCCCGGGACAGGGCGCCTCTATGGCTACACCTTC. Its translation: CASSPGTGRLYGYTF.

The chain uses TRBV18 and TRBJ2-6; D ambiguous. This CDR3 is 15 amino acids long. Between the trimmed V and J ends, which lost 2 bases and 0 bases, there was a span of 5 bases. In germline, CDR1 is KGHSH, CDR2 LQKENI. The CDR3 DNA reads TGTGCCAGCTCACCAGATCCCTCTGGGGCCAACGTCCTGACTTTC. Translation gives CASSPDPSGANVLTF.

Details on this clonotype: Given a much more abundant clone one base away, this may be a read error. This rearrangement joins TRBV7-9 to TRBJ2-2, with 9 positions matching TRBD1. Unmatched junction bases numbered 6, after V lost 3 bases and J lost 7 bases. This CDR3 spans 15 amino acids. Germline V gene lookup returns CDR1 SEHNR and CDR2 FQNEAQ (reference sequence). This chain's CDR3 is CASSLRDRDNGELFF. The CDR3 DNA is TGTGCCAGCAGCTTGCGGGACAGGGACAACGGGGAGCTGTTTTTT.

This clonotype showed up just a few times. The J gene is TRBJ2-1, the V gene TRBV7-9, with D tentatively TRBD1 (6 bases). CDR1 SEHNR and CDR2 FQNEAQ come from the germline V gene (reference sequence). The CDR3 has 12 residues. V lost 5 bases, J lost 5 bases, and 7 bases lay in between. The CDR3 bases are TGTGCCAGCAGCCAGGGGAACAATGAGCAGTTCTTC. Amino acids: CASSQGNNEQFF.

A few counts support this clonotype. The chain is built from TRBV5-1 and TRBJ2-1; D is perhaps TRBD1 or TRBD2 (5 bases each). With 3 bases removed from V and 7 bases from J, the gap between germline ends came to 11 bases. The V gene's germline CDR1 is SGHRS and CDR2 YFSETQ. The CDR3 loop spans 13 amino acids. The CDR3 DNA is TGCGCCAGCAGCTGGGACCCTTCTAATGAGCAGTTCTTC. Translated, it gives CASSWDPSNEQFF.